This entry describes one T cell receptor (beta chain). Its antigen has not been determined. No clone much larger than this one lies a single base away; base qualities are absent. This sample is drawn from a study of radiation and T cells in renal cell carcinoma (dated by TCRdb to between 2020 and 2021). With respect to the entire study: Samples were obtained from a clinical trial, in which 15 Gy stereotactic body radiation therapy was delivered to primary renal cell carcinomas and nephrectomy was performed 4 weeks later. In total, 50 to 55 samples underwent TCR beta sequencing: some 25 tumors plus 27 peripheral blood samples. A total of 3.5 million to 4.5 million unique CDR3 nucleotide sequences, encoding some 2,700,000 unique CDR3 amino acid sequences, were found across all 53 samples. The study at large found these results: No pretreatment tumor biopsies were available, so the baseline intratumoral presence of clonotypes could not be determined. Blood repertoire dynamics were not followed beyond 4 weeks after treatment. In blood, the top tumor clonotypes increased between baseline and 2 weeks post-radiation and then shrank by 4 weeks, which suggests that tumor-resident clones expanded only transiently. Because the trial had a single-armed design, the trial could not examine how radiation dose or scheduling affected the TCR repertoire.

Between the V and J ends, shortened by 3 bases and 5 bases respectively, the junction contains 13 bases. CDR1 is given as SGHTA and CDR2 as FQGTGA, both from the germline V gene. The CDR3 spans 15 residues, from the cysteine through the phenylalanine. Just CDR3 DNA is preserved here, 45 bases in frame from base 1. TCR beta libraries were generated from genomic DNA with the immunoSEQ kit, following the manufacturer's recommendations. To prepare the libraries, a first multiplex PCR with proprietary primers was run, followed by a second PCR that added unique barcodes, and a bead cleanup was done after each round. A positive control reaction and a negative control reaction, both provided in the kit, were run with every batch of samples. The final libraries were assessed on an Agilent 4200 TapeStation D1000 ScreenTape, pooled by volume, and quantified by qPCR. Sequencing was performed on an Illumina NextSeq500 with a MidOutput 150-cycle cartridge, and 156 Read1 and 15 Index1 cycles were run with kit custom primers. The pooled library was loaded at roughly 0.98 pM with an approximately 21% PhiX control spike-in. In the authors' own workflow: Vendor-processed data were analyzed in R, with a clonotype defined as all T cells sharing the same CDR3 nucleotide sequence. In the clone abundance analyses, frequencies were normalized to the 10,000 most abundant clones in each sample. Public T cell clones, averaging fewer than five per sample, were removed before analysis. Tumor-enriched clonotypes and baseline blood-enriched clonotypes were defined as those with an abundance difference of at least 32-fold between compartments. A beta-binomial differential abundance model was used to identify clonotypes that expanded or contracted between blood time points. Similarity between tumor and blood repertoires was quantified using the Baroni-Urbani and Buser coefficient, and groups were compared with two-tailed Wilcoxon tests in R. The source is immuneACCESS, and TCRdb retained only in-frame sequences with V and J called. Part of the clones is not carried over; for the studies checked, unresolved V genes explain less than half of this, and the remainder is unexplained. V and J calls and clone size are those listed in that table; D and trimming were worked out from the DNA. For this sample there are fewer than 150,000 clones; around 90% appear just once. The top ten hold 4.5% to 7.5% of the sample.

The time point label of this sample denotes: blood 2 weeks post-SBRT. The treatment or condition label for this specimen denotes: 15 Gy SBRT to primary tumor, nephrectomy 4 weeks later. Serial peripheral blood from radiation-treated patients was sampled at baseline, 2 weeks and 4 weeks after SBRT to track tumor-enriched clonotypes. Every patient had renal cell carcinoma of clear cell pathology. Genomic DNA for TCR sequencing was prepared using the QIAamp DNA Blood Mini Kit (Qiagen). Only samples passing all quality control checks were included in the analyses. The chain employs TRBV7-3 and TRBJ2-2; the D gene is possibly TRBD1, with 6 bases matching. The sequences come from blood, collected from a patient whose treatment included radiotherapy and nephrectomy. The receptor's source is a woman in her 70s with renal cell carcinoma. The CDR3 here reads CASSFIKQGTGELFF. The DNA sequence is given as TGTGCCAGCAGCTTCATTAAACAGGGTACCGGGGAGCTGTTTTTT.